This entry describes one T cell receptor (beta chain). Other DNA sequences from this sample encode an identical CDR3 as well. This entry belongs to a study of cytomegalovirus exposure and HLA in healthy donors. The CDR3 covers 16 residues. Trimming left V 2 bases short and J 3 bases short, with 11 bases between. The V gene's germline CDR1 is MNHEY and CDR2 SVGAGI. Use of 60 Vbeta and 13 Jbeta primers characterized the PCR. The table came from immunoSEQ multiplex PCR; TCRdb's copy has only in-frame clones and leaves some out. This table holds over 110,000 clones, 75% to 85% found once. Sequencing was carried out using PBMCs. The TCR originated in a man in his forties or fifties in good health and CMV-seronegative. The V gene is TRBV6-5, the J gene TRBJ1-6, with D perhaps matching TRBD1 (6 bases). CDR3 sequence: CASSYGTLNYNSPLHF. DNA for the CDR3: TGTGCCAGCAGTTACGGGACACTAAACTATAATTCACCCCTCCACTTT.